This TCR beta chain was recorded in a study of shared clonotypes between healthy human individuals. This CDR3 has 17 amino acids. V was pared by 5 bases and J by 4 bases, with 21 bases between. The germline V gene encodes CDR1 SGHTA and CDR2 FQGNSA. Deep-level running was used for the assay. Profiled with immunoSEQ multiplex PCR; TCRdb holds only in-frame clones, not every one. The table records approximately 2,000,000 clones, around 93% of them present only once. Naive CD8 cells, CD45RO-negative and positively selected for CCR7, excluded terminally differentiated effector memory CD45RA+ cells. Donors, healthy HIV-negative adults, lacked recent acute infections or vaccinations. The donors were all Caucasian adults (living in Nashville, Tennessee).

What was sequenced was naive CD8+ T cells from PBMCs. The rearrangement uses TRBV7-2 and TRBJ1-3; D possibly corresponds to TRBD1 (6 bases). This receptor was obtained from a man between 18 and 29 years old in good health. Some clones in this sample may be carry-over from other donors' samples. The DNA of the CDR3 is TGTGCCAGCAGCCCTGACACATGGACAGAAGCAGGAAACACCATATATTTT. This codes for CASSPDTWTEAGNTIYF.